This entry lists 9 T cell receptor beta chains sequenced from one sample in a study of siplizumab effects on memory and regulatory T cells. The data were produced by immunoSEQ multiplex PCR, yet TCRdb's version contains in-frame clones alone and is incomplete. The table shows 100,000 or so clones, with around 90% occurring only once. The sequencing sample was made of non-Treg CD4+ T cells sorted from blood. These receptors were obtained from a human donor in good health.

J is TRBJ2-5 and V is TRBV18, with TRBD2 as a possible D gene (5 bases). The CDR3 sequence is 16 residues long. The germline gives CDR1 KGHSH, CDR2 LQKENI. Between the trimmed V and J ends, which lost 1 base and 7 bases, there was a span of 19 bases. DNA of the CDR3: TGTGCCAGCTCACCACTGAGTGCTGGGGTCGCGGGGACCCAGTACTTC. This codes for CASSPLSAGVAGTQYF.

This chain uses TRBV7-2 with TRBJ1-4, with D unclear. This CDR3 is 13 amino acids long. Germline V gene data show CDR1 as SGHTA and CDR2 as FQGNSA. V was pared by 1 base and J by 7 bases, with 7 bases between. The CDR3, as DNA: TGTGCCAGCAGCTTAGTCCGAAGTGAAAAACTGTTTTTT. Translating gives CASSLVRSEKLFF.

This chain links TRBV5-1 with TRBJ2-7; D is unclear. Trimming left V 0 bases short and J 3 bases short, with 10 bases between. This CDR3 has 14 residues. The germline gives CDR1 SGHRS, CDR2 YFSETQ. The CDR3: CASSLAVSHYEQYF. CDR3 bases: TGCGCCAGCAGCTTGGCCGTCAGCCACTACGAGCAGTACTTC.

The V gene is TRBV30, the J gene TRBJ1-1, with D hard to call. The CDR3 consists of 11 residues. Germline CDR1 and CDR2: GTSNPN and SVGIG (reference sequence). Trimming took off 4 bases at V and 6 bases at J, with 9 bases between the two ends. The CDR3 sequence: CAWTKWAEAFF. CDR3 coding DNA: TGTGCCTGGACAAAGTGGGCTGAAGCTTTCTTT.

V usage is TRBV2 and J usage is TRBJ1-1; D gene unclear. In germline, CDR1 is SNHLY, CDR2 FYNNEI. The CDR3 totals 13 residues. V gave up 4 bases and J gave up 4 bases, with 10 bases separating them. The CDR3 sequence: CASSGPARTEAFF. In DNA, the CDR3 is TGTGCCAGCAGTGGCCCCGCCCGCACTGAAGCTTTCTTT.

V and J are TRBV5-6 and TRBJ1-3, with D unresolved. V was trimmed by 2 bases and J by 1 base, leaving 16 bases between them. The germline CDR1 and CDR2 sequences are SGHDT and YYEEEE. The CDR3 covers 17 residues. CDR3 in amino acids: CASSLQPGSGSGNTIYF. As DNA, the CDR3 is TGTGCCAGCAGCTTACAACCGGGAAGCGGGTCTGGAAACACCATATATTTT.

This chain connects TRBV5-6 to TRBJ2-5; D is possibly TRBD1 (5 bases). V was trimmed by 0 bases and J by 14 bases, leaving 14 bases between them. Germline CDR1 and CDR2: SGHDT and YYEEEE. The CDR3 consists of 12 residues. The CDR3 nucleotides are TGTGCCAGCAGCTTGGCCATAGGGCAGGGATACTTC. This codes for CASSLAIGQGYF. Full variable domain (rest looked up from reference TRBV5-6 and TRBJ2-5): DAGVTQSPTHLIKTRGQQVTLRCSPKSGHDTVSWYQQALGQGPQFIFQYYEEEERQRGNFPDRFSGHQFPNYSSELNVNALLLGDSALYLCASSLAIGQGYFGPGTRLLVL.

The V and J genes are TRBV6-5 and TRBJ2-6; D is possibly TRBD1 or TRBD2 (6 bases each). V was shortened by 4 bases and J by 2 bases, with 12 bases between the two germline ends. The germline V gene has CDR1 MNHEY and CDR2 SVGAGI. This CDR3 has 16 amino acids. Here the CDR3 DNA reads TGTGCCAGCAGTTCCGAGGGGGGCGCTGGGGCCAACGTCCTGACTTTC. Residues: CASSSEGGAGANVLTF.

The chain recombines TRBV4-1 with TRBJ1-3; perhaps TRBD1 as D (5 bases). V was trimmed by 1 base and J by 1 base, leaving 11 bases between them. Germline V lookup: CDR1 MGHRA, CDR2 YSYEKL. The CDR3 is made up of 16 amino acids. The CDR3 region is CASSQGWGGSGNTIYF. The CDR3 coding sequence is TGCGCCAGCAGCCAAGGGTGGGGGGGATCTGGAAACACCATATATTTT.